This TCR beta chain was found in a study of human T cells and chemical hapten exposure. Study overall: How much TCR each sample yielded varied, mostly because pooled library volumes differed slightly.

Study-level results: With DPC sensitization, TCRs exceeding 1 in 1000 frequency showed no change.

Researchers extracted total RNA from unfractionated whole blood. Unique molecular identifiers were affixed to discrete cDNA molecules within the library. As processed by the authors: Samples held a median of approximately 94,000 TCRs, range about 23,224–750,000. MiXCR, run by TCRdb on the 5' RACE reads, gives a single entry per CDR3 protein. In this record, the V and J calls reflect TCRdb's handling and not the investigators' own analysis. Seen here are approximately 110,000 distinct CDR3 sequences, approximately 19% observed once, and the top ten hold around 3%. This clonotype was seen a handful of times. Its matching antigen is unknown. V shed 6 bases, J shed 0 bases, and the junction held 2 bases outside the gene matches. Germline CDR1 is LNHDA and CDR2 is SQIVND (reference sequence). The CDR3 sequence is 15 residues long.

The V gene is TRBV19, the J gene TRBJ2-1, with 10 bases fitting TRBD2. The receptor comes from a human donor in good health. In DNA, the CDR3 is TGTGCCAGTAGGAAGCGGGAGGGCTCCTACAATGAGCAGTTCTTC. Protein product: CASRKREGSYNEQFF.